A single sample is the source of the 18 T cell receptor beta chains below, sequenced in a study of shared clonotypes between healthy human individuals. TCRdb keeps only in-frame clones here, not all; method: immunoSEQ multiplex PCR. The sample yields about 730,000 clones, over 55% seen once. Sequencing used memory CD4+ T cells sorted from blood. Subset indicated: CD45RA-negative fraction. All receptors derive from a woman aged 30 to 39 in good health.

J is TRBJ2-5 and V is TRBV29-1, with 9 positions matching TRBD2. This CDR3 has 15 amino acids. Germline loops: CDR1 SQVTM, CDR2 ANQGSEA. J gave up 4 bases and V 4 bases, and 10 bases lay outside the gene matches. The CDR3 nucleotides are TGCAGCGTTGCGGCTAGCGGGATGAGAGGAGAGACCCAGTACTTC. Its translation is CSVAASGMRGETQYF.

The V call is TRBV18, the J call TRBJ1-3; 7 nucleotides line up with TRBD1. Germline V gene lookup returns CDR1 KGHSH and CDR2 LQKENI. With V trimmed by 9 bases and J by 2 bases, 4 bases remained unmatched. CDR3 size: 13 residues. Written as DNA, the CDR3 is TGTGCCAGTCAAGACAGGGCTGGAAACACCATATATTTT. The encoded protein is CASQDRAGNTIYF.

V and J are TRBV10-3 and TRBJ2-2; D is ambiguous. Trimming pared 6 bases from V and 8 bases from J, leaving 16 bases between. The germline CDR1 and CDR2 sequences are ENHRY and SYGVKD. This CDR3 contains 14 residues. CDR3 loop: CAIRNGPDPGELFF. CDR3 DNA: TGTGCCATCAGAAACGGGCCCGATCCGGGGGAGCTGTTTTTT.

Regarding this clone: The junction and the germline gene differ at one end; a read error may be behind it. The same CDR3 also results from other DNA sequences found in this sample. The chain combines TRBV30 with TRBJ2-3; no reliable D call. Looked up from germline, CDR1 is GTSNPN and CDR2 is SVGIG (reference sequence). The CDR3 has 11 amino acids. CDR3 region: CAWSVTDTQYF. The CDR3, as DNA: TGTGCCTGGAGTGTAACGGATACGCAATATTTT.

This clone appeared a few times. The chain has TRBV27 and TRBJ2-2; the D is unclear. The CDR3 covers 15 residues. The V and J ends lost 4 bases and 5 bases respectively, with 14 bases between them. Looked up from germline, CDR1 is MNHEY and CDR2 is SMNVEV (reference sequence). CDR3 amino acids: CASSSQPTLTGELFF. The CDR3 nucleotides are TGTGCCAGCAGTTCGCAACCTACCCTGACCGGGGAGCTGTTTTTT.

The CDR3, as DNA: TGCGCCAGCAGCCAAGATGCGTCGCTACTCCTAGAAGTATCCGGGGAGCTGTTTTTT. Protein sequence: CASSQDASLLLEVSGELFF. The chain couples TRBV4-1 to TRBJ2-2; no reliable D call. The germline V and J ends were trimmed by 0 bases and 6 bases, with 23 bases remaining between them. The CDR3 is made up of 19 amino acids. Germline CDR1 reads MGHRA; CDR2 reads YSYEKL.

The chain is built from TRBV11-2 and TRBJ2-7; 7 positions agree with TRBD2. The V segment lost 1 base and the J segment 3 bases; nucleotides outside the gene matches: 3. Germline CDR1 and CDR2: SGHAT and FQNNGV. CDR3 length: 14 amino acids. The CDR3 reads CASSLAGEGYEQYF. DNA of the CDR3: TGTGCCAGCAGCTTAGCCGGGGAGGGCTACGAGCAGTACTTC.

The V gene is TRBV5-1, the J gene TRBJ1-1, with D possibly matching TRBD1 (5 bases). The CDR3 spans 14 residues. In germline, CDR1 is SGHRS, CDR2 YFSETQ. Between the trimmed V and J ends, which lost 6 bases and 1 base, there was a span of 13 bases. CDR3 in amino acids: CASNRWGSNTEAFF. DNA for the CDR3: TGCGCCAGCAACAGGTGGGGCTCGAACACTGAAGCTTTCTTT.

Written as DNA, the CDR3 is TGTGCCAGCTTACGGACGGACTCTGGAAACACCATATATTTT. Translated: CASLRTDSGNTIYF. The chain joins TRBV7-9 to TRBJ1-3; D call uncertain. This CDR3 spans 14 amino acids. CDR1 SEHNR and CDR2 FQNEAQ come from the germline V gene (reference sequence). Between the trimmed V and J ends, which lost 8 bases and 0 bases, there was a span of 11 bases.

This rearrangement joins TRBV11-2 to TRBJ1-1; no firm D call. The CDR3 has 14 residues. The germline V and J ends were trimmed by 4 bases and 10 bases, with 19 bases remaining between them. Germline loops: CDR1 SGHAT, CDR2 FQNNGV. DNA for the CDR3: TGTGCCAGCAGCTCGAGGACGCTTAATAGTGGAGCTTTCTTT. It is translated as CASSSRTLNSGAFF.

The V call is TRBV7-8, the J call TRBJ2-3, with TRBD1 identical over 7 bases. Germline CDR1 reads SGHVS; CDR2 reads FQNEAQ. The CDR3 consists of 16 residues. V shed 5 bases and J 4 bases; nucleotides not matched to a gene: 12. CDR3 in amino acids: CASSPRGTHLPDTQYF. CDR3 sequence (DNA): TGTGCCAGCAGCCCCAGGGGGACCCATCTCCCAGATACGCAGTATTTT.

This rearrangement joins TRBV7-9 to TRBJ1-1, with D hard to call. Germline V CDR1 and CDR2: SEHNR, FQNEAQ (reference sequence). Trimming stripped 1 base from V and 5 bases from J, with 11 bases between. The CDR3 contains 14 residues. This CDR3 is CASSLVPQVTEAFF. For the CDR3, the DNA is TGTGCCAGCAGCTTAGTACCCCAGGTTACTGAAGCTTTCTTT.

Only a few counts were recorded for this clone. The V gene is TRBV6-1, the J gene TRBJ2-3; 8 bases match TRBD1. V shed 4 bases, J shed 1 base, and the junction held 7 bases outside the gene matches. Germline values: CDR1 MNHNS, CDR2 SASEGT. The CDR3 consists of 16 residues. CDR3 residues: CASSAVPGQGTDTQYF. In nucleotides, the CDR3 is TGTGCCAGCAGTGCTGTACCGGGACAGGGCACAGATACGCAGTATTTT.

With respect to this clone: The sample carries other DNA sequences with the same CDR3. V is TRBV27 and J is TRBJ2-3; no clear D. The V end lost 4 bases, the J end lost 1 base, and 6 bases lay between the germline ends. CDR1 and CDR2 from the germline V gene are MNHEY and SMNVEV (reference sequence). This CDR3 is 13 amino acids long. CDR3 protein: CASSSTRTDTQYF. CDR3 in DNA: TGTGCCAGCAGTTCTACCCGCACAGATACGCAGTATTTT.

This clone was recorded once. The genes are TRBV5-1 and TRBJ1-1; 9 bases map to TRBD1. The V gene end was trimmed by 5 bases and the J gene end by 1 base; junction bases not matched to a gene: 6. In germline, CDR1 is SGHRS, CDR2 YFSETQ. This CDR3 is 15 amino acids long. The CDR3 protein is CASRDRGFWNTEAFF. DNA for the CDR3: TGCGCCAGCAGGGACAGGGGATTTTGGAACACTGAAGCTTTCTTT.

This clone appeared once. The chain uses TRBV2 and TRBJ2-7, with D perhaps matching TRBD1 (6 bases). CDR3 length equals 16 residues. Trimming shortened V by 4 bases and J by 7 bases, and 23 bases separated the two germline ends. The V gene's germline CDR1 is SNHLY and CDR2 FYNNEI. Written as DNA, the CDR3 is TGTGCCAGCAGTGGACCGCGACAGGCCTTTCCGGGGGAGCAGTACTTC. Its protein product is CASSGPRQAFPGEQYF.

This clone was counted a single time. The CDR3 loop is CASSLGVQETQYF. For the CDR3, the DNA is TGTGCCAGCAGCCTGGGGGTCCAAGAGACCCAGTACTTC. The V and J genes are TRBV7-9 and TRBJ2-5; D is perhaps TRBD1 or TRBD2 (5 bases each). The CDR3 length is 13 residues. The V and J ends lost 5 bases and 1 base respectively, with 8 bases between them. CDR1 and CDR2 from the germline V gene are SEHNR and FQNEAQ (reference sequence).

This chain links TRBV4-1 with TRBJ2-3, with 9 bases matching TRBD1. With V trimmed by 1 base and J by 5 bases, 7 bases remained unmatched. Germline CDR1 and CDR2: MGHRA and YSYEKL. The CDR3 has 16 residues. CDR3 in amino acids: CASSQASGQGRDTQYF. In DNA form, the CDR3 reads TGCGCCAGCAGCCAAGCGTCTGGACAGGGGAGAGATACGCAGTATTTT.